This entry concerns a single T cell receptor beta chain. The antigen is not known. For the donor in question, CMV serostatus went unrecorded. Use of 60 Vbeta and 13 Jbeta primers characterized the PCR. The repertoire was sequenced with immunoSEQ multiplex PCR; TCRdb's copy has only in-frame clones and lacks some. The data contain about 70,000 clones, 74% of them singletons. This sample is drawn from a study of cytomegalovirus exposure and HLA in healthy donors. General study results and limits: Analyzed later, association rates of TCRs varied across HLA loci, with DRB1 most and HLA-C fewest. Later analysis suggested most CMV-associated TCR beta chains were HLA-restricted. Accurate HLA-A and HLA-B prediction from TCR beta sequences was reported for most subjects.

The source is a human donor in good health. Source material: PBMCs.

The CDR3 nucleotides read TGTGCCAGCAGCTTAGCACAGGGGGCGAGGTACAATGAGCAGTTCTTC. Residues: CASSLAQGARYNEQFF. The chain recombines TRBV7-9 with TRBJ2-1; TRBD1 matches 9 bases. CDR1 and CDR2 (germline): SEHNR, FQNEAQ (reference sequence). CDR3 length: 16 residues. J lost 4 bases, V lost 0 bases, and 4 bases had no gene match. The full variable domain, completed using reference TRBV7-9 and TRBJ2-1, is DTGVSQNPRHKITKRGQNVTFRCDPISEHNRLYWYRQTLGQGPEFLTYFQNEAQLEKSRLLSDRFSAERPKGSFSTLEIQRTEQGDSAMYLCASSLAQGARYNEQFFGPGTRLTVL.